Listed here are 30 T cell receptor beta chains from one sample, sequenced in a study of response to subunit inactivated influenza vaccine. TCRdb reanalysed the RT-PCR reads using MiXCR and keeps one entry per CDR3 protein. Of about 650,000 distinct CDR3 sequences listed, 15% to 18% are singletons. The source material was PBMCs from blood, sampled 11 to 12 days after vaccination. These TCRs come from a man in his fifties who received an inactivated influenza vaccine.

The chain employs TRBV4-2 and TRBJ2-5; a possible D gene is TRBD2 (6 bases). The CDR3 spans 17 residues. Per the germline V gene, CDR1 is LGHNA and CDR2 is YNFKEQ. V shed 0 bases and J shed 6 bases, with 20 bases lying between them. The CDR3: CASSQDPSGVGWKTQYF. The CDR3 DNA reads TGTGCCAGCAGCCAAGACCCATCGGGGGTTGGGTGGAAGACCCAGTACTTC.

The V gene is TRBV18, the J gene TRBJ2-1; D is undetermined. V was cut by 2 bases and J by 8 bases, with 16 bases left in between. Germline CDR1 KGHSH, CDR2 LQKENI. The CDR3 is made up of 15 amino acids. The DNA for the CDR3 is TGTGCCAGCTCACCAGTGCCTCTGAACGAGGATGAGCAGTTCTTC. It yields the protein CASSPVPLNEDEQFF.

The chain is built from TRBV7-9 and TRBJ2-5; 12 nucleotides line up with TRBD1. This CDR3 is built from 15 residues. The V gene end was trimmed by 5 bases and the J gene end by 5 bases; junction bases not matched to a gene: 6. CDR1 is SEHNR and CDR2 is FQNEAQ in the germline V gene (reference sequence). DNA for the CDR3: TGTGCCAGCAGCCCCCACGGGACAGGGGGCGAGACCCAGTACTTC. It codes for CASSPHGTGGETQYF. Full variable domain (rest looked up from reference TRBV7-9 and TRBJ2-5): DTGVSQNPRHKITKRGQNVTFRCDPISEHNRLYWYRQTLGQGPEFLTYFQNEAQLEKSRLLSDRFSAERPKGSFSTLEIQRTEQGDSAMYLCASSPHGTGGETQYFGPGTRLLVL.

This chain uses TRBV5-1 with TRBJ2-5, with D tentatively TRBD1 (6 bases). Germline loops: CDR1 SGHRS, CDR2 YFSETQ. This CDR3 contains 15 residues. Trimming left V 2 bases short and J 5 bases short, with 16 bases between. The CDR3 is CASSFTGLIGETQYF. DNA for the CDR3: TGCGCCAGCAGCTTCACAGGGTTAATAGGCGAGACCCAGTACTTC.

The sample holds many counts of this clonotype. V gene TRBV4-1 combines with J gene TRBJ1-1; 9 bases fit TRBD1. V trimming: 6 bases; J trimming: 6 bases; junction bases outside the gene matches: 14. Per the germline V gene, CDR1 is MGHRA and CDR2 is YSYEKL. This CDR3 has 16 residues. CDR3 in amino acids: CASRHIYRTGDPEAFF. The CDR3 DNA reads TGCGCCAGCAGACATATATATCGGACAGGGGATCCTGAAGCTTTCTTT.

V gene TRBV10-3 combines with J gene TRBJ2-1; D gene ambiguous. Germline assignment: CDR1 ENHRY and CDR2 SYGVKD. The CDR3 is 16 residues long. Trimming took 0 bases from V and 7 from J, leaving 16 bases between them. CDR3 loop: CAISESSGQVKNEQFF. In DNA, the CDR3 is TGTGCCATCAGTGAGTCGTCTGGGCAGGTCAAGAATGAGCAGTTCTTC.

Here the CDR3 DNA reads TGCAGCGTTGAAACAGAAGCCTACGAGCAGTACTTC. This sequence encodes CSVETEAYEQYF. This rearrangement joins TRBV29-1 to TRBJ2-7; no firm D call. V was clipped by 2 bases and J by 2 bases, with 7 bases between them. Germline V lookup: CDR1 SQVTM, CDR2 ANQGSEA. CDR3 size: 12 residues.

A few counts support this clonotype. The V gene is TRBV9, the J gene TRBJ2-3; no clear D gene. V was shortened by 0 bases and J by 5 bases, with 10 bases between the two germline ends. CDR1 SGDLS and CDR2 YYNGEE come from the germline V gene. There are 14 residues in the CDR3. The CDR3 sequence is CASSVEPHKDTQYF. CDR3 nucleotides: TGTGCCAGCAGCGTAGAACCCCATAAAGATACGCAGTATTTT.

The chain combines TRBV10-3 with TRBJ2-1; D not resolved. The V end was cut by 2 bases, the J end by 0 bases, with 11 bases between. CDR3 length: 16 amino acids. Germline V gene data show CDR1 as ENHRY and CDR2 as SYGVKD. CDR3 residues: CAISEPSGFSYNEQFF. The DNA of the CDR3 is TGTGCCATCAGTGAGCCTAGTGGCTTCTCCTACAATGAGCAGTTCTTC.

The chain couples TRBV7-8 to TRBJ2-5; possibly TRBD2 for D (6 bases). CDR1 SGHVS and CDR2 FQNEAQ come from the germline V gene. This CDR3 has 14 residues. Trimming took 5 bases from V and 5 from J, leaving 15 bases between them. The CDR3 spells CASSRGRAGETQYF. CDR3 coding DNA: TGTGCCAGCAGCAGAGGACGGGCGGGGGAGACCCAGTACTTC.

There are many counts of this clonotype. V usage is TRBV7-2 and J usage is TRBJ1-6; TRBD1 is a possible D gene (5 bases). Trimming stripped 1 base from V and 8 bases from J, with 9 bases between. Germline V lookup: CDR1 SGHTA, CDR2 FQGNSA. The CDR3 totals 14 residues. The CDR3 protein is CASSLEQGDSPLHF. Written as DNA, the CDR3 is TGTGCCAGCAGCTTAGAACAAGGGGATTCACCCCTCCACTTT.

This clonotype was seen more than once but under ten times. The genes are TRBV7-3 and TRBJ2-3; D call uncertain. The CDR3 has 15 residues. V was pared by 3 bases and J by 0 bases, with 10 bases between. From germline, CDR1 is SGHTA and CDR2 FQGTGA. The CDR3 DNA is TGTGCCAGCAGCTTTTCTCCCTCTAGCACAGATACGCAGTATTTT. It yields the protein CASSFSPSSTDTQYF. The complete variable domain, with remaining parts taken from reference TRBV7-3 and TRBJ2-3, reads GAGVSQTPSNKVTEKGKYVELRCDPISGHTALYWYRQSLGQGPEFLIYFQGTGAADDSGLPNDRFFAVRPEGSVSTLKIQRTERGDSAVYLCASSFSPSSTDTQYFGPGTRLTVL.

In its sample, this clonotype was seen a few times. The rearrangement uses TRBV24-1 and TRBJ2-3; 13 nucleotides agree with TRBD2. The junction had 3 bases not matched to a gene; V was cut back by 1 base and J by 3 bases. In germline, CDR1 is KGHDR, CDR2 SFDVKD. CDR3 length: 17 amino acids. The CDR3 protein is CATSDLRTSGGTDTQYF. DNA of the CDR3: TGTGCCACCAGTGATTTACGGACTAGCGGGGGAACAGATACGCAGTATTTT.

This clonotype has more than one count but fewer than ten. This chain connects TRBV15 to TRBJ2-2; unclear D gene. This CDR3 is built from 14 residues. Trimming took off 0 bases at V and 4 bases at J, with 6 bases between the two ends. CDR1 and CDR2 from the germline V gene are LNHNV and YYDKDF (reference sequence). The DNA of the CDR3 is TGTGCCACCAGCAGAGAGACAATCACCGGGGAGCTGTTTTTT. Translating gives CATSRETITGELFF.

This clonotype was recorded at least ten times. The V and J genes are TRBV10-3 and TRBJ2-3; perhaps TRBD1 as D (6 bases). Germline CDR1 and CDR2: ENHRY and SYGVKD. The V end lost 9 bases, the J end lost 0 bases, and 16 bases lay between the germline ends. The CDR3 is made up of 15 amino acids. The CDR3 sequence: CAIQGRPTSTDTQYF. DNA of the CDR3: TGTGCCATTCAGGGGCGGCCCACTAGCACAGATACGCAGTATTTT.

This clonotype was seen many times. The chain is built from TRBV29-1 and TRBJ2-5, with TRBD1 matching 8 bases. The J segment lost 1 base and the V segment lost 5 bases, leaving 9 bases of the junction unmatched. Germline assignment: CDR1 SQVTM and CDR2 ANQGSEA. The CDR3 runs to 15 residues. The CDR3 region has the DNA TGCAGCGTTACCCCTGCACAGGGGGTCCAAGAGACCCAGTACTTC. This encodes CSVTPAQGVQETQYF. Combining the CDR3 with reference TRBV29-1 and TRBJ2-5 gives the whole variable domain SAVISQKPSRDICQRGTSLTIQCQVDSQVTMMFWYRQQPGQSLTLIATANQGSEATYESGFVIDKFPISRPNLTFSTLTVSNMSPEDSSIYLCSVTPAQGVQETQYFGPGTRLLVL.

The gene calls are TRBV5-1 and TRBJ2-1; TRBD1 matches at 8 bases. CDR3 length equals 17 residues. With V trimmed by 0 bases and J by 10 bases, 15 bases remained unmatched. Germline V gene sequence: CDR1 SGHRS, CDR2 YFSETQ. The CDR3 nucleotides are TGCGCCAGCAGCTTGGGGCAGGGGGCATTTCTAATCAGGGAGCAGTTCTTC. This gives the protein CASSLGQGAFLIREQFF.

The chain couples TRBV5-1 to TRBJ2-5; D is undetermined. Trimming removed 1 base at V and 3 bases at J, with 4 bases between. CDR3 length equals 12 residues. Germline V CDR1 and CDR2: SGHRS, YFSETQ. CDR3: CASSLFEETQYF. CDR3 nucleotides: TGCGCCAGCAGCTTGTTCGAAGAGACCCAGTACTTC.

DNA of the CDR3: TGCAGTGCTAGGGGGCAGGGGGGCGCCTACGAGCAGTACTTC. This gives the protein CSARGQGGAYEQYF. J is TRBJ2-7 and V is TRBV20-1; the D gene is possibly TRBD1 (7 bases). The CDR3 is 14 amino acids. Germline lookup yields CDR1 DFQATT and CDR2 SNEGSKA (reference sequence). V was shortened by 3 bases and J by 2 bases, with 14 bases between the two germline ends.

There are a few counts of this clonotype. The gene calls are TRBV5-1 and TRBJ2-5; tentatively, D is TRBD1 (6 bases). Germline CDR1 SGHRS, CDR2 YFSETQ. With 4 bases removed from V and 2 bases from J, the gap between germline ends came to 15 bases. The CDR3 is made up of 15 amino acids. The DNA for the CDR3 is TGCGCCAGCAGCCGGGACGGGACACTACAAGAGACCCAGTACTTC. Translating gives CASSRDGTLQETQYF.

In its sample, this clonotype was seen a few times. The V and J genes are TRBV7-2 and TRBJ2-7; TRBD1 matches 12 bases. This CDR3 spans 14 amino acids. Germline CDR1 is SGHTA and CDR2 is FQGNSA. The V and J ends lost 4 bases and 3 bases, in that order; junction bases with no gene match: 1. DNA of the CDR3: TGTGCCAGCAGCTGGGACAGGGGGCGCTACGAGCAGTACTTC. Amino acids: CASSWDRGRYEQYF.

This clonotype was seen a few times. One base away lies a much larger clone, so this may be a sequencing read error. The J gene is TRBJ1-2, the V gene TRBV12-3 or TRBV12-4; 7 bases line up with TRBD1. V lost 6 bases, J lost 4 bases, and 5 bases stayed unmatched. The CDR3 sequence is 13 residues long. CDR3 DNA sequence: TGTGCCAGCAGCCTACAGGGGATCTATGGCTACACCTTC. The encoded protein is CASSLQGIYGYTF.

The sample holds a few counts of this clonotype. The CDR3 region is CASSRERHEQFF. DNA of the CDR3: TGTGCCAGCAGCCGAGAGAGACATGAGCAGTTCTTC. The chain recombines TRBV3-1 with TRBJ2-1; D gene unclear. Per the germline V gene, CDR1 is LGHDT and CDR2 is YNNKEL (reference sequence). Trimming left V 4 bases short and J 8 bases short, with 9 bases between. CDR3 length equals 12 residues.

The chain uses TRBV18 and TRBJ2-7; either TRBD1 or TRBD2 may fit D (5 bases each). The CDR3 covers 16 residues. The germline V and J ends were trimmed by 1 base and 4 bases, with 17 bases remaining between them. CDR1 is KGHSH, CDR2 LQKENI, per germline. CDR3: CASSPQAPGRSYEQYF. The CDR3 coding sequence is TGTGCCAGCTCACCACAGGCGCCAGGGAGAAGTTACGAGCAGTACTTC.

V usage is TRBV20-1 and J usage is TRBJ2-7, with 14 bases fitting TRBD2. Germline V gene sequence: CDR1 DFQATT, CDR2 SNEGSKA (reference sequence). The J segment lost 4 bases and the V segment lost 4 bases, leaving 15 bases of the junction unmatched. This CDR3 has 18 amino acids. The CDR3 DNA reads as TGCAGTGCTACAGATTGGACTAGCGGGAGGAATGTAGGGTACGAGCAGTACTTC. Protein sequence: CSATDWTSGRNVGYEQYF.

The chain uses TRBV12-3 or TRBV12-4 and TRBJ2-1; 8 nucleotides match TRBD1. J gave up 8 bases and V 5 bases, and 8 bases lay outside the gene matches. The CDR3 runs to 14 residues. CDR3 sequence reads: CASSPIQGAYEQFF. The CDR3 DNA sequence: TGTGCCAGCAGTCCCATCCAGGGGGCCTATGAGCAGTTCTTC.

This clonotype showed up many times. This chain links TRBV11-1 with TRBJ2-6; D not certain. The CDR3 is made up of 20 amino acids. V was clipped by 6 bases and J by 0 bases, with 24 bases between them. Germline values: CDR1 SGHAT, CDR2 FQDESV (reference sequence). The chain's CDR3 is CASRKAWNRTFSSGANVLTF. CDR3 DNA: TGTGCCAGCAGGAAAGCTTGGAACAGAACCTTTAGCTCTGGGGCCAACGTCCTGACTTTC. Full variable domain (rest looked up from reference TRBV11-1 and TRBJ2-6): EAEVAQSPRYKITEKSQAVAFWCDPISGHATLYWYRQILGQGPELLVQFQDESVVDDSQLPKDRFSAERLKGVDSTLKIQPAELGDSAMYLCASRKAWNRTFSSGANVLTFGAGSRLTVL.

This clonotype was counted ten times or more. The chain couples TRBV20-1 to TRBJ2-1; TRBD1 aligns across 7 bases. CDR3 length equals 11 residues. Germline values: CDR1 DFQATT, CDR2 SNEGSKA (reference sequence). V was pared by 6 bases and J by 12 bases, with 8 bases of the junction left unmatched. The chain's CDR3 is CSAKQGYPQFF. Here the CDR3 DNA reads TGCAGTGCCAAACAGGGGTACCCGCAGTTCTTC.

The sample holds a few counts of this clonotype. The V gene is TRBV5-1, the J gene TRBJ1-1; a weak D match, TRBD1 (6 bases). This CDR3 comprises 15 residues. Germline CDR1 and CDR2: SGHRS and YFSETQ. Between the trimmed V and J ends, which lost 5 bases and 0 bases, there was a span of 14 bases. The CDR3 sequence is CASRDSISLNTEAFF. CDR3 coding DNA: TGCGCCAGCAGGGACAGTATATCCTTGAACACTGAAGCTTTCTTT.

The V and J genes are TRBV28 and TRBJ1-1; the D gene is possibly TRBD1 (5 bases). Germline CDR1 and CDR2: MDHEN and SYDVKM. The V gene lost 8 bases and the J gene lost 5 bases, with 15 bases spanning the gap. The CDR3 runs 13 residues. CDR3 DNA sequence: TGTGCCAGCGGACAAGGGACGCATACTGAAGCTTTCTTT. Its protein is CASGQGTHTEAFF.